This TCR beta chain was found in a study of T-cell reconstitution after alpha-beta-depleted transplantation in children. The authors prepared the TCRbeta library with unique molecular identifiers. TCRdb analysed the PCR reads with MiXCR anew, one entry per CDR3 protein. This sample has some 130,000 distinct CDR3 sequences, with approximately 8.7% found just once. CDR1 is ENHRY, CDR2 SYGVKD, per germline. With 1 base clipped from V and 5 bases from J, the junction kept 7 bases outside the gene matches. This CDR3 has 16 residues. This TCR derives from a girl under two years old who had a stem cell transplant for combined immunodeficiency, so the T cells may come from the graft donor. The genes are TRBV10-3 and TRBJ2-2; 7 nucleotides match TRBD2. Sequencing was performed on PBMCs, mostly from graft donor cells, taken 180 days after TCRalphabeta/CD19-depleted stem cell transplant. CDR3 in amino acids: CAISEWSSGLTGELFF. For the CDR3, the DNA is TGTGCCATCAGTGAGTGGAGTAGCGGGTTAACCGGGGAGCTGTTTTTT.